Below are 28 T cell receptor beta chains sequenced from a single sample in a study of cytotoxic CD8 clonotypes in ibrutinib-treated CLL. TCRdb keeps only in-frame clones here, not all; method: immunoSEQ multiplex PCR. The sample holds about 39,000 clones, roughly two thirds seen once. Material: PBMCs, obtained at disease progression, from a patient treated with ibrutinib. The origin of the receptors is a human donor with chronic lymphocytic leukemia.

The chain joins TRBV11-3 to TRBJ2-7; 15 nucleotides line up with TRBD2. CDR3 length: 18 residues. Per germline, CDR1 SGHNT and CDR2 YENEEA. The V and J ends lost 4 bases and 2 bases, in that order; junction bases with no gene match: 9. As DNA, the CDR3 is TGTGCCAGCAGCTCCTGGACTAGCGGGAGGGCCTATCCCTACGAGCAGTACTTC. Translation: CASSSWTSGRAYPYEQYF.

CDR3 DNA sequence: TGCGCCAGCAGCGAGCGGGATGTTAGCAATCAGCCCCAGCATTTT. Its translation is CASSERDVSNQPQHF. The chain uses TRBV4-1 and TRBJ1-5; D remains ambiguous. Deletions cut 5 bases from V and 0 bases from J, with 11 bases between. Germline assignment: CDR1 MGHRA and CDR2 YSYEKL. The CDR3 spans 15 residues.

This clone was seen just once. The J gene is TRBJ1-2, the V gene TRBV30; 9 nucleotides match TRBD1. CDR3 length equals 13 residues. The germline V gene encodes CDR1 GTSNPN and CDR2 SVGIG (reference sequence). The trim removed 8 bases at V and 7 bases at J, leaving 11 bases unmatched. CDR3 in DNA: TGTGCCGCACAAACAGGGGGCGAGGTTGGCTACACCTTC. This codes for CAAQTGGEVGYTF.

The J gene is TRBJ2-1, the V gene TRBV29-1; a weak D match, TRBD1 (5 bases). The ends were cut back, 0 bases at V and 4 bases at J, with 7 bases in the middle. Germline assignment: CDR1 SQVTM and CDR2 ANQGSEA. The CDR3 sequence is 13 residues long. Here the CDR3 reads CSVEDQGYNEQFF. The CDR3 bases are TGCAGCGTTGAAGATCAGGGTTACAATGAGCAGTTCTTC.

This clone was counted between two and nine times. The chain is built from TRBV6-5 and TRBJ2-7, with a weak D call TRBD1 (5 bases). This CDR3 is 15 amino acids long. Germline V CDR1 and CDR2: MNHEY, SVGAGI. V was shortened by 4 bases and J by 2 bases, with 15 bases between the two germline ends. The CDR3 DNA follows: TGTGCCAGCAGTTCCCCCGGACACGAAGCCTACGAGCAGTACTTC. It codes for CASSSPGHEAYEQYF.

The chain links TRBV5-4 to TRBJ2-3, with 15 bases fitting TRBD2. The CDR3 spans 17 residues. Per the germline V gene, CDR1 is SGHNT and CDR2 is YYREEE (reference sequence). Unmatched junction bases numbered 7, after V lost 4 bases and J lost 4 bases. CDR3 sequence: CASSLGLAGGSADTQYF. The CDR3 DNA follows: TGTGCCAGCAGCCTAGGACTAGCGGGAGGGAGCGCAGATACGCAGTATTTT.

V and J are TRBV10-2 and TRBJ2-7, with 10 bases fitting TRBD2. CDR3 length: 14 residues. Germline trimming cut 2 bases from V and 3 bases from J; bases unmatched to any gene: 1. Looked up from germline, CDR1 is WSHSY and CDR2 is SAAADI. In DNA, the CDR3 is TGCGCCAGCAGTGAGACTAGCGGGGACTACGAGCAGTACTTC. Residues: CASSETSGDYEQYF.

The rearrangement joins TRBV6-5 to TRBJ2-2, with TRBD2 matching 10 bases. The CDR3 covers 15 residues. The V and J ends lost 6 bases and 6 bases, in that order; junction bases with no gene match: 7. Germline CDR1 reads MNHEY; CDR2 reads SVGAGI. CDR3 sequence (DNA): TGTGCCAGCAGAAGACTAGCGGGTCCCTCCGGGGAGCTGTTTTTT. Protein product: CASRRLAGPSGELFF.

The chain employs TRBV7-9 and TRBJ2-3, with no clear D. Germline V CDR1 and CDR2: SEHNR, FQNEAQ (reference sequence). The V gene lost 3 bases and the J gene lost 4 bases, with 5 bases spanning the gap. The CDR3 is 12 residues long. The CDR3 DNA sequence: TGTGCCAGCAGCTTGACTCCAGATACGCAGTATTTT. Amino acid sequence: CASSLTPDTQYF.

This chain uses TRBV2 with TRBJ1-5; the D is unclear. In germline, CDR1 is SNHLY, CDR2 FYNNEI. The CDR3 loop spans 13 amino acids. The V end lost 6 bases, the J end lost 9 bases, and 15 bases lay between the germline ends. The CDR3 DNA reads as TGTGCCAGCAGCCCCTCAGGTCTGTGGCCCCAGCATTTT. Protein: CASSPSGLWPQHF. Based on the CDR3 plus reference TRBV2 and TRBJ1-5, the full variable domain is EPEVTQTPSHQVTQMGQEVILRCVPISNHLYFYWYRQILGQKVEFLVSFYNNEISEKSEIFDDQFSVERPDGSNFTLKIRSTKLEDSAMYFCASSPSGLWPQHFGDGTRLSIL.

The gene calls are TRBV25-1 and TRBJ2-5; D could derive from TRBD1 or TRBD2 (6 bases each). Germline V CDR1 and CDR2: MGHDK, SYGVNS. Trimming removed 1 base at V and 4 bases at J, with 13 bases between. The CDR3 runs 15 residues. CDR3 in amino acids: CASSEFTGAPETQYF. The CDR3 region has the DNA TGTGCCAGCAGTGAATTTACGGGGGCCCCAGAGACCCAGTACTTC.

This clone was counted at least ten times. The rearrangement links TRBV19 to TRBJ1-2; D ambiguous. Trimming took off 0 bases at V and 1 base at J, with 9 bases between the two ends. The CDR3 is made up of 15 amino acids. Germline CDR1 and CDR2: LNHDA and SQIVND (reference sequence). The CDR3 loop is CASSIDKNINYGYTF. The CDR3 nucleotides are TGTGCCAGTAGTATAGATAAGAATATTAACTATGGCTACACCTTC.

By sample share, this clone is medium-sized (0.01 to 0.1%). The chain has TRBV11-1 and TRBJ2-2, with D perhaps matching TRBD1 (6 bases). CDR1 and CDR2 from the germline V gene are SGHAT and FQDESV (reference sequence). The V and J ends lost 3 bases and 4 bases respectively, with 12 bases between them. This CDR3 is 15 amino acids long. CDR3 nucleotides: TGTGCCAGCAGCTTCCCAGGGGTTGGCACCGGGGAGCTGTTTTTT. Amino acid sequence: CASSFPGVGTGELFF.

This clone came up a few times. V and J are TRBV6-5 and TRBJ1-3; possibly TRBD1 for D (5 bases). Germline V gives CDR1 MNHEY, CDR2 SVGAGI. The CDR3 length is 13 residues. V gave up 3 bases and J gave up 7 bases, with 10 bases separating them. In nucleotides, the CDR3 is TGTGCCAGCAGTTATCTGGGGGGTAACACCATATATTTT. This sequence encodes CASSYLGGNTIYF.

V and J are TRBV15 and TRBJ1-4; D is unresolved. CDR1 and CDR2 (germline): LNHNV, YYDKDF (reference sequence). V was pared by 1 base and J by 0 bases, with 6 bases between. The CDR3 sequence is 15 residues long. In DNA form, the CDR3 reads TGTGCCACCAGCAGAGGTACAGCAACTAATGAAAAACTGTTTTTT. Translating gives CATSRGTATNEKLFF.

This chain uses TRBV5-1 with TRBJ2-1; TRBD2 agrees at 9 bases. Per the germline V gene, CDR1 is SGHRS and CDR2 is YFSETQ. The ends lost 1 base at V and 4 bases at J; junction bases unmatched: 3. CDR3 length equals 15 residues. CDR3 residues: CASSLSLAGYNEQFF. The CDR3 DNA follows: TGCGCCAGCAGCTTGTCTCTAGCGGGGTACAATGAGCAGTTCTTC.

Written as DNA, the CDR3 is TGTGCCAGCAGTGAGGTCCTAGCGGGATACAATGAGCAGTTCTTC. This sequence encodes CASSEVLAGYNEQFF. This chain joins TRBV25-1 and TRBJ2-1, with TRBD2 matching over 9 bases. V trimming: 3 bases; J trimming: 4 bases; junction bases outside the gene matches: 4. Germline V CDR1 and CDR2: MGHDK, SYGVNS. The length of the CDR3 is 15 residues.

Worth noting for this clone: The sample contains more than one DNA sequence encoding this CDR3. V usage is TRBV5-4 and J usage is TRBJ1-5; unclear D gene. The V and J ends lost 0 bases and 4 bases respectively, with 5 bases between them. CDR3 length: 13 residues. Per the germline V gene, CDR1 is SGHNT and CDR2 is YYREEE (reference sequence). The CDR3 coding sequence is TGTGCCAGCAGCTTGGCAGGTAATCAGCCCCAGCATTTT. Encoded protein: CASSLAGNQPQHF.

The J gene is TRBJ2-2, the V gene TRBV7-6; 8 bases are shared with TRBD2. The CDR3 totals 18 residues. V dropped 5 bases and J dropped 3; count of bases not matched to a gene: 14. Per the germline V gene, CDR1 is SGHVS and CDR2 is FNYEAQ. CDR3 sequence reads: CASSRNPPGLEDTGELFF. CDR3 DNA sequence: TGTGCCAGCAGCCGAAACCCCCCGGGACTAGAAGACACCGGGGAGCTGTTTTTT.

The J gene is TRBJ2-2, the V gene TRBV4-3; TRBD2 agrees at 7 bases. The germline gives CDR1 LGHNA, CDR2 YSLEER. This CDR3 spans 15 amino acids. Unmatched junction bases numbered 4, after V lost 4 bases and J lost 2 bases. CDR3 DNA sequence: TGCGCCAGCAGCCCGAGCGGGATCAACACCGGGGAGCTGTTTTTT. Protein sequence: CASSPSGINTGELFF.

The V and J genes are TRBV7-5 and TRBJ1-4. TRBV7-5 is a documented pseudogene. The CDR3 is 15 residues long. CDR3 sequence reads: CARSLFETRYEKLFF. Written as DNA, the CDR3 is TGTGCCAGAAGCTTATTCGAGACGAGGTACGAAAAACTGTTTTTT.

This clone appeared a few times. The chain is built from TRBV30 and TRBJ2-3; tentative D call: TRBD1 (6 bases). Germline CDR1 reads GTSNPN; CDR2 reads SVGIG (reference sequence). This CDR3 is 13 amino acids long. The CDR3 here is CVGSGDGTDTQYF. In DNA, the CDR3 is TGTGTGGGGTCAGGGGACGGAACAGATACGCAGTATTTT.

The gene calls are TRBV6-6 and TRBJ2-5; D not certain. The CDR3 extends over 15 amino acids. Germline assignment: CDR1 MNHNY and CDR2 SVGAGI (reference sequence). V lost 5 bases to trimming and J lost 5 bases, with 18 bases between them. The CDR3 DNA is TGTGCCAGCAGTCAATCCTCACTAAACAGCGAGACCCAGTACTTC. Amino acid sequence: CASSQSSLNSETQYF.

The J gene is TRBJ1-5, the V gene TRBV19; possibly TRBD1 for D (6 bases). V was shortened by 1 base and J by 0 bases, with 16 bases between the two germline ends. Germline CDR1 LNHDA, CDR2 SQIVND (reference sequence). The CDR3 contains 18 residues. This chain's CDR3 is CASSIAGTWLVSNQPQHF. In DNA, the CDR3 is TGTGCCAGTAGTATAGCCGGGACATGGCTGGTTAGCAATCAGCCCCAGCATTTT.

The chain carries TRBV21-1 and TRBJ2-5. TRBV21-1 is annotated as a pseudogene. This CDR3 contains 18 residues. The CDR3 DNA reads as TGTGCCAGCACCACCCTCGGAGGAGCGAAGGGTGGGGCAAAGACCCAGTACTTC. Translating gives CASTTLGGAKGGAKTQYF.

The rearrangement uses TRBV7-6 and TRBJ2-1; D is tentatively TRBD1 or TRBD2 (5 bases each). Trimming cost V 4 bases and J 2 bases, with 12 bases left between them. This CDR3 has 15 residues. The germline V gene has CDR1 SGHVS and CDR2 FNYEAQ. Here the CDR3 reads CASSWDPQAYNEQFF. CDR3 sequence (DNA): TGTGCCAGCAGCTGGGACCCGCAGGCCTACAATGAGCAGTTCTTC.

The chain has TRBV4-3 and TRBJ2-1; 13 bases map to TRBD2. Trimming at V came to 3 bases and at J to 7 bases, leaving 9 bases not matched to a gene. The CDR3 runs to 17 residues. Germline-derived CDR1 and CDR2 are LGHNA and YSLEER. CDR3 nucleotides: TGCGCCAGCAGCCACTCGACTAGCGGGAGGCTTCTAAATGAGCAGTTCTTC. Amino acids: CASSHSTSGRLLNEQFF.

This rearrangement joins TRBV18 to TRBJ1-4; weak D call: TRBD1 (6 bases). Germline V gives CDR1 KGHSH, CDR2 LQKENI. CDR3 length equals 13 residues. V shed 4 bases and J shed 13 bases, with 16 bases lying between them. As DNA, the CDR3 is TGTGCCAGCTCACTACTCGAGGGGGGCGGACTGTTTTTT. Translated, it gives CASSLLEGGGLFF.